This T cell receptor beta chain comes out of a study of T cell responses to AZD1222 COVID-19 vaccine. Study-level points and caveats: Mostly white British, mostly female donors; authors suggested clonal diversity may be underestimated. AZD1222 recipients seropositive at baseline numbered only six.

Comment on this clone: Its antigen remains unidentified.

Generated by immunoSEQ multiplex PCR, the TCRdb table keeps only in-frame clones and is missing some. The data contain 75,000 to 95,000 clones, 75% to 95% of them seen just once; the ten biggest clones take up about 30%. It was second doses at about 4 or about 12 weeks that were pooled. Material: peripheral blood, obtained 28 days after the second AZD1222 dose. This clonotype was sampled from an adult who received the AZD1222 COVID-19 vaccine.

The CDR3 is CASSQREEQFF. DNA for the CDR3: TGCGCCAGCAGCCAGCGGGAGGAGCAGTTCTTC. The V call is TRBV4-3, the J call TRBJ2-1, with 7 bases matching TRBD2. Germline trimming cut 3 bases from V and 10 bases from J; bases unmatched to any gene: 0. The CDR3 is made up of 11 amino acids. Germline V gene lookup returns CDR1 LGHNA and CDR2 YSLEER.